This TCR beta chain was captured in a study of T cells after yellow fever vaccination. Whole-study results and caveats: Repertoires obtained by FACS sorting could include abundant clonotypes that entered as contaminants from the bulk population. Overall, a small share of clonotypes was seen in both CD4 and CD8 compartments.

A universal primer site and UMIs were added as TCR cDNA was made by 5'RACE template switching. MiXCR, run by TCRdb on the 5' RACE reads, gives a single entry per CDR3 protein. The table has 450,000 to 600,000 distinct CDR3 sequences, less than 15% seen once. Germline lookup yields CDR1 SGDLS and CDR2 YYNGEE. This CDR3 contains 14 residues. V lost 2 bases to trimming and J lost 8 bases; unmatched junction nucleotides: 7. As concerns this clonotype: Antigen specificity is unknown.

The specimen comprised PBMCs, sampled on the day of the yellow fever booster vaccination. The clonotype comes from a man aged 25-40 years who received the YFV17D yellow fever vaccine. This rearrangement joins TRBV9 to TRBJ2-1; 7 nucleotides agree with TRBD2. In nucleotides, the CDR3 is TGTGCCAGCAGCGTCAACGCGGGAGTAGATGAGCAGTTCTTC. It translates to CASSVNAGVDEQFF.